This is a list of T cell receptor beta chains from one sample in a study of blood T cell repertoires in COVID-19. Data came from immunoSEQ multiplex PCR; TCRdb stores just in-frame clones and leaves some out. The sample lists roughly 91,000 clones, roughly four fifths seen once, with 0.95% to 1.5% in the top ten. Specimen: peripheral blood. These TCRs come from a woman over 75 with acute or convalescent COVID-19. Each CDR3 is given with its conserved first and last residue. D genes are given only for firm matches. Rows give clone size only sometimes, using once, few, many, or a class for an expanded clone.

clone_size d_call j_call v_call cdr3_nt cdr3_aa
- TRBD1 TRBJ2-2 TRBV15 TGTGCCACCAGCCGGGGACAGGGCGCGAACACCGGGGAGCTGTTTTTT CATSRGQGANTGELFF
- - TRBJ2-3 TRBV7-3 TGTGCCAGCAGCTTAAGCGGGGGCCGCACAGATACGCAGTATTTT CASSLSGGRTDTQYF
once TRBD2 TRBJ2-7 TRBV18 TGTGCCAGCTCACCGGGAGGGGTATCCTACGAGCAGTACTTC CASSPGGVSYEQYF
once - TRBJ2-1 TRBV6-5 TGTGCCAGCAGTTATAACGTCCCCAGCTCCTACAATGAGCAGTTCTTC CASSYNVPSSYNEQFF
- TRBD1 TRBJ1-1 TRBV7-8 TGTGCCAGCAGCCGCCGACAGGGGGATGAAGCTTTCTTT CASSRRQGDEAFF
- TRBD1 TRBJ1-6 TRBV19 TGTGCCAGTAGTATTTATCGAGGGGGCAATTCACCCCTCCACTTT CASSIYRGGNSPLHF
- - TRBJ1-6 TRBV3-1/TRBV3-2 TGTGCCAGCAGCCAAGATCGCGGGGCGGGATATAATTCACCCCTCCACTTT CASSQDRGAGYNSPLHF
- - TRBJ1-2 TRBV3-1/TRBV3-2 TGTGCCAGCAGCCCTCTGGCCTCTGAAAAGAATGGCTACACCTTC CASSPLASEKNGYTF
once - TRBJ2-7 TRBV2 TGTGCCAGCAGCTCCGGGATTACCTACGAGCAGTACTTC CASSSGITYEQYF
- TRBD2 TRBJ2-7 TRBV24-1 TGTGCCACCACTGAGTTCTCGTGGGTAGCGGGATGGGATGAGCAGTACTTC CATTEFSWVAGWDEQYF
once - TRBJ1-1 TRBV9 TGTGCCAGCAGCGTTAGTTCAGGGGACACTGAAGCTTTCTTT CASSVSSGDTEAFF
- TRBD1 TRBJ2-1 TRBV5-8 TGTGCCAGCAGCTTGGGGACAGGGGGATTACAGCAGTTCTTC CASSLGTGGLQQFF
- TRBD1 TRBJ1-6 TRBV3-1/TRBV3-2 TGTGCCAGCAGCCCGCGGACAGGGTCTTCACCCCTCCACTTT CASSPRTGSSPLHF
once TRBD1 TRBJ2-1 TRBV7-3 TGTGCCAGCAGCTTAACAGGAGACAGGGGACATGAGCAGTTCTTC CASSLTGDRGHEQFF
- - TRBJ1-1 TRBV6-1 TGTGCCAGCAGTGAAGGGGGGGGGCCTACCGGTCAAGCTTTCTTT CASSEGGGPTGQAFF
- TRBD2 TRBJ2-7 TRBV6-5 TGTGCTTGCCGGGGGGGAGTCTACGAGCAGTACTTC CACRGGVYEQYF
few - TRBJ1-6 TRBV18 TGTGCCAGCTCACCCCTCAGGGGCTCCTATAATTCACCCCTCCACTTT CASSPLRGSYNSPLHF
- TRBD2 TRBJ2-2 TRBV29-1 TGCAGCGTTGAATGGCGGGGGACCGGGGAGCTGTTTTTT CSVEWRGTGELFF